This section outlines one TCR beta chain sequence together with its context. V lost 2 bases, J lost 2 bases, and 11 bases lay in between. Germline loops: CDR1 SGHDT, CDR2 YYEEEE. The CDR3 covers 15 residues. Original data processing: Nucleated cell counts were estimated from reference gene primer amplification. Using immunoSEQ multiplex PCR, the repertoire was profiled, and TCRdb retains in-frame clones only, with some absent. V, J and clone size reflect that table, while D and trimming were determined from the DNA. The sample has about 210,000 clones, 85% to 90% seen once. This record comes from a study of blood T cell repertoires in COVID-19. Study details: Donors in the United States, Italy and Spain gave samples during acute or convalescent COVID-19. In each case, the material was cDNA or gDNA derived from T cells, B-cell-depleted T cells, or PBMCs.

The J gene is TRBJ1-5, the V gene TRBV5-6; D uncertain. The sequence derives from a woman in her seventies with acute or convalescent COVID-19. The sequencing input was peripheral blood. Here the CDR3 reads CASSFSDFGNQPQHF. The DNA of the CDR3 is TGTGCCAGCAGCTTTAGTGATTTTGGCAATCAGCCCCAGCATTTT.